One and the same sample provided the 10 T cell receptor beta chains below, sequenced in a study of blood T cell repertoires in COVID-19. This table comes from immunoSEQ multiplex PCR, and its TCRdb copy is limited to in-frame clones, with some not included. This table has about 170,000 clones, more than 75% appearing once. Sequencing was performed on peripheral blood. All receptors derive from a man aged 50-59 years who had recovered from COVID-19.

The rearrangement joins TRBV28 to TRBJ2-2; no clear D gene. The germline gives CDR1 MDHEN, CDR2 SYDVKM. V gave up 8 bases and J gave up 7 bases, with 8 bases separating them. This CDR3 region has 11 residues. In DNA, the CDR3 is TGTGCCAGCGGCCCTAGCGGGGAGCTGTTTTTT. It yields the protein CASGPSGELFF.

The CDR3 DNA reads as TGTGCCAGCAGCCCGGCCGGGACAGGGTCCCCTGGGGCCAACGTCCTGACTTTC. It translates to CASSPAGTGSPGANVLTF. This chain joins TRBV5-6 and TRBJ2-6, with 9 bases identical to TRBD1. CDR3 length: 18 residues. V trimming: 4 bases; J trimming: 2 bases; junction bases outside the gene matches: 10. CDR1 and CDR2 (germline): SGHDT, YYEEEE.

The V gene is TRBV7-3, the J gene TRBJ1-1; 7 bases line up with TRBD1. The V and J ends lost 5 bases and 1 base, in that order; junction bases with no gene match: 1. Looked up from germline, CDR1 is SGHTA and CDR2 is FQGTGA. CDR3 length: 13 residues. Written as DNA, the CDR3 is TGTGCCAGCAGCCGGACAGGGAACACTGAAGCTTTCTTT. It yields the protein CASSRTGNTEAFF.

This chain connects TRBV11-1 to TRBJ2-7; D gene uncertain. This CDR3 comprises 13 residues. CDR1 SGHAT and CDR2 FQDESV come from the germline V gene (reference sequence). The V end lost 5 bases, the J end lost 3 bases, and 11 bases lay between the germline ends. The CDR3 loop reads CASSLETDYEQYF. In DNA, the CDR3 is TGTGCCAGCAGCCTCGAGACTGACTACGAGCAGTACTTC. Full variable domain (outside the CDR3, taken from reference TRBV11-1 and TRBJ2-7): EAEVAQSPRYKITEKSQAVAFWCDPISGHATLYWYRQILGQGPELLVQFQDESVVDDSQLPKDRFSAERLKGVDSTLKIQPAELGDSAMYLCASSLETDYEQYFGPGTRLTVT.

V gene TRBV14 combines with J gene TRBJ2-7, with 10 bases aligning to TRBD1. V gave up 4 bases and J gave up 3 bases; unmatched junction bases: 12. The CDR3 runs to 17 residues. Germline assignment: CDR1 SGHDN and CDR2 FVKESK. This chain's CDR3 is CASSPASMGQGYYEQYF. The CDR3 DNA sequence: TGTGCCAGCAGCCCCGCGTCTATGGGACAGGGGTACTACGAGCAGTACTTC. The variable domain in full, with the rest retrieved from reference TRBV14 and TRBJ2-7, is EAGVTQFPSHSVIEKGQTVTLRCDPISGHDNLYWYRRVMGKEIKFLLHFVKESKQDESGMPNNRFLAERTGGTYSTLKVQPAELEDSGVYFCASSPASMGQGYYEQYFGPGTRLTVT.

CDR3 sequence (DNA): TGTGCCAGCAGTTTATTTGCGGAGACCCAGTACTTC. Translating gives CASSLFAETQYF. The chain couples TRBV12-3 or TRBV12-4 to TRBJ2-5; D is unclear. This CDR3 region has 12 residues. Trimming cost V 2 bases and J 5 bases, with 6 bases left between them.

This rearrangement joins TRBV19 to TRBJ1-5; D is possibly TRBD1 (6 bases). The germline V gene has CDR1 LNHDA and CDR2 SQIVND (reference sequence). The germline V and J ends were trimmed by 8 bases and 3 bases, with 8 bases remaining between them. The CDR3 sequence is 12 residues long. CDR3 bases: TGTGCCAGTCGACAGGTCAATCAGCCCCAGCATTTT. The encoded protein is CASRQVNQPQHF. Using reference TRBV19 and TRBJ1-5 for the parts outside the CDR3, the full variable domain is DGGITQSPKYLFRKEGQNVTLSCEQNLNHDAMYWYRQDPGQGLRLIYYSQIVNDFQKGDIAEGYSVSREKKESFPLTVTSAQKNPTAFYLCASRQVNQPQHFGDGTRLSIL.

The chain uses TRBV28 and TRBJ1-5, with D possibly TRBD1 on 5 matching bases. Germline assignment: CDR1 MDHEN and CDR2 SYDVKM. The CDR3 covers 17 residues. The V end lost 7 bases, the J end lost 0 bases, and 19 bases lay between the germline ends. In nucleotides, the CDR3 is TGTGCCAGCACCTTGGACAACCGTTCCTATAGCAATCAGCCCCAGCATTTT. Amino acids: CASTLDNRSYSNQPQHF.

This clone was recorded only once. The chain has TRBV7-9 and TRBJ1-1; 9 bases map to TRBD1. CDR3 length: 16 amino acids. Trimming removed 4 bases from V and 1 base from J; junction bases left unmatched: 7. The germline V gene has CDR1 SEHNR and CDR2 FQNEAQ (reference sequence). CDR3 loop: CASSSHGQGWNTEAFF. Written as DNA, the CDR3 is TGTGCCAGCAGCTCTCACGGACAGGGGTGGAACACTGAAGCTTTCTTT.

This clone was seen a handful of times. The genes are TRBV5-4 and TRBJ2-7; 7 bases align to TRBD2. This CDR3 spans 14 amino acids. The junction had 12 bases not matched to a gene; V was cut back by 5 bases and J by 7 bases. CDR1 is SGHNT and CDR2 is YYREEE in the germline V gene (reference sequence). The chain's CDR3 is CASRKRDGSDEQYF. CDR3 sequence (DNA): TGTGCCAGCAGAAAGCGGGACGGTTCGGATGAGCAGTACTTC.